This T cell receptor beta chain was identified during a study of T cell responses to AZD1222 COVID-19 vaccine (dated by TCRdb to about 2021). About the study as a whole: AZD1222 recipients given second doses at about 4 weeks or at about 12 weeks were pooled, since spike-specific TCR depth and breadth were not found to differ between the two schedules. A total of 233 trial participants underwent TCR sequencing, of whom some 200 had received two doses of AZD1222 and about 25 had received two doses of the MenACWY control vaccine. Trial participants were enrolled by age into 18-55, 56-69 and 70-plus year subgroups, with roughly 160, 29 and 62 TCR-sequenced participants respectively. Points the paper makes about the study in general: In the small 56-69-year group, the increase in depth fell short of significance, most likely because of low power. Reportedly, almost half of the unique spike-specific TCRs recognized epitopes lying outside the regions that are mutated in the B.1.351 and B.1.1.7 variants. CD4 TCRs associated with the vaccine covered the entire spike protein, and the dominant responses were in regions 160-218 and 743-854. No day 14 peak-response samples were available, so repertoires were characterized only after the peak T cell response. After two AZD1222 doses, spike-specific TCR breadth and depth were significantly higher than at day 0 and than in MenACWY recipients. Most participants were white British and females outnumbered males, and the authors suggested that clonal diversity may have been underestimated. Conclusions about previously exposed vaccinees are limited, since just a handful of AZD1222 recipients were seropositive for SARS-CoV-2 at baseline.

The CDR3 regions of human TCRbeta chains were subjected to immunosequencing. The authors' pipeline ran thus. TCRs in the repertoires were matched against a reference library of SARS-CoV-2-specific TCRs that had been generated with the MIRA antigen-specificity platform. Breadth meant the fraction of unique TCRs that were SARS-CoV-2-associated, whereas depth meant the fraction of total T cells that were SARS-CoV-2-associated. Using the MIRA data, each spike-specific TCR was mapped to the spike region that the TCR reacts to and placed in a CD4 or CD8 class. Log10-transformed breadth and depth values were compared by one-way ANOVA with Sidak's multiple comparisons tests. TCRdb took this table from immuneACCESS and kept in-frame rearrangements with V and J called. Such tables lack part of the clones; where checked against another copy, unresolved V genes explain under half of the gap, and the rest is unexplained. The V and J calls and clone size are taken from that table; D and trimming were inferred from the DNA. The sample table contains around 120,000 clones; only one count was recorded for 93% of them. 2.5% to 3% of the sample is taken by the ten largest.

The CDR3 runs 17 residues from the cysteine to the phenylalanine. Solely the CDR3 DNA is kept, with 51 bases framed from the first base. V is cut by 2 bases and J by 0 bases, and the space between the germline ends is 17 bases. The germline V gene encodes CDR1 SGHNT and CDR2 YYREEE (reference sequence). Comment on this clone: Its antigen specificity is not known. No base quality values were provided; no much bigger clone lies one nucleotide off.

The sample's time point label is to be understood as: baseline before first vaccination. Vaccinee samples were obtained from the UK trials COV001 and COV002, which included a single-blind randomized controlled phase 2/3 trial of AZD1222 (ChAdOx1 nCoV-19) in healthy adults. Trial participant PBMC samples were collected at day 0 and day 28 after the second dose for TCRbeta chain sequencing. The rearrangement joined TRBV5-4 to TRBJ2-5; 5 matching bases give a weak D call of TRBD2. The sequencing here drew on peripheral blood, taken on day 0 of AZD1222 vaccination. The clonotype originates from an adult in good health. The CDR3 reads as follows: CASSLLDYRNHQETQYF. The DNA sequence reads TGTGCCAGCAGCTTATTAGACTACCGAAACCACCAAGAGACCCAGTACTTC.